Each of the 9 T cell receptor beta chains below was sequenced from the same sample in a study of blood T cell repertoires in COVID-19. Here immunoSEQ multiplex PCR was the method, and the copy in TCRdb shows in-frame clones only, minus some. In the table there are about 72,000 clones, approximately 86% of which are singletons. The source material was peripheral blood. The receptors originated from a woman between 55 and 75 years old with acute or convalescent COVID-19.

The chain joins TRBV7-8 to TRBJ2-2; the match to TRBD1 covers 8 bases. Per germline, CDR1 SGHVS and CDR2 FQNEAQ. The CDR3 totals 18 residues. The V gene end was trimmed by 5 bases and the J gene end by 0 bases; junction bases not matched to a gene: 11. CDR3 region: CASSINLRTGTNTGELFF. The CDR3 DNA is TGTGCCAGCAGCATCAACCTCCGGACAGGGACGAACACCGGGGAGCTGTTTTTT.

The chain is built from TRBV5-1 and TRBJ2-7; 8 nucleotides align to TRBD1. The junction had 12 bases not matched to a gene; V was cut back by 4 bases and J by 6 bases. Germline V lookup: CDR1 SGHRS, CDR2 YFSETQ. This CDR3 is 15 amino acids long. DNA for the CDR3: TGCGCCAGCAGCGCGCTCACAGGGGGGCCCGCCGAGCAGTACTTC. Its protein product is CASSALTGGPAEQYF. The full variable domain, completed using reference TRBV5-1 and TRBJ2-7, is KAGVTQTPRYLIKTRGQQVTLSCSPISGHRSVSWYQQTPGQGLQFLFEYFSETQRNKGNFPGRFSGRQFSNSRSEMNVSTLELGDSALYLCASSALTGGPAEQYFGPGTRLTVT.

V gene TRBV2 combines with J gene TRBJ2-7, with 7 bases fitting TRBD2. In germline, CDR1 is SNHLY, CDR2 FYNNEI. The CDR3 covers 13 residues. With V trimmed by 8 bases and J by 3 bases, 7 bases remained unmatched. The CDR3, as DNA: TGTGCCAGCCGGTCGGGACTAATCTACGAGCAGTACTTC. It translates to CASRSGLIYEQYF.

The V gene is TRBV3-1 (or the pseudogene TRBV3-2), the J gene TRBJ2-5; a weak D match, TRBD2 (7 bases). The CDR3 is 15 residues long. CDR1 LGHDT and CDR2 YNNKEL come from the germline V gene (reference sequence). The V and J ends lost 2 bases and 0 bases respectively, with 10 bases between them. The CDR3 DNA reads TGTGCCAGCAGCCAAACGCGGGGGCACCAAGAGACCCAGTACTTC. Its translation: CASSQTRGHQETQYF.

This clone was detected a few times. V and J are TRBV7-9 and TRBJ1-2; 7 positions agree with TRBD1. Germline lookup yields CDR1 SEHNR and CDR2 FQNEAQ (reference sequence). This CDR3 is 14 amino acids long. The J segment lost 6 bases and the V segment lost 5 bases, leaving 9 bases of the junction unmatched. Here the CDR3 reads CASSLRGQSDGYTF. The CDR3 coding sequence is TGTGCCAGCAGCCTAAGGGGACAGTCTGATGGCTACACCTTC.

The rearrangement uses TRBV7-3 and TRBJ1-5; 7 bases are a match to TRBD1. CDR3 length: 16 amino acids. Germline V gene sequence: CDR1 SGHTA, CDR2 FQGTGA. V lost 6 bases to trimming and J lost 5 bases; unmatched junction nucleotides: 13. The CDR3 DNA sequence: TGTGCCAGCAGTTCCGTCAGGGGGGTGGCACATCAGCCCCAGCATTTT. It yields the protein CASSSVRGVAHQPQHF.

The V call is TRBV7-9, the J call TRBJ2-7; TRBD1 aligns across 9 bases. Germline CDR1 and CDR2: SEHNR and FQNEAQ (reference sequence). Trimming cost V 4 bases and J 2 bases; bases outside gene matches: 6. This CDR3 has 15 amino acids. CDR3 amino acids: CASSSTNRGPYEQYF. CDR3 bases: TGTGCCAGCAGCTCTACCAACAGGGGGCCCTACGAGCAGTACTTC.

The chain has TRBV7-2 and TRBJ2-7; weak D call: TRBD2 (5 bases). Between the trimmed V and J ends, which lost 6 bases and 2 bases, there was a span of 14 bases. Germline V gives CDR1 SGHTA, CDR2 FQGNSA. This CDR3 has 14 amino acids. The DNA for the CDR3 is TGTGCCAGCAGTTCAGGACTCATCCCCTACGAGCAGTACTTC. It codes for CASSSGLIPYEQYF.

The chain carries TRBV19 and TRBJ1-2; D uncertain. There are 11 residues in the CDR3. V was cut by 7 bases and J by 14 bases, with 17 bases left in between. CDR1 is LNHDA, CDR2 SQIVND, per germline (reference sequence). The CDR3 spells CASTNLIERTF. The CDR3 DNA reads TGTGCCAGTACGAATCTTATAGAGCGGACCTTC.